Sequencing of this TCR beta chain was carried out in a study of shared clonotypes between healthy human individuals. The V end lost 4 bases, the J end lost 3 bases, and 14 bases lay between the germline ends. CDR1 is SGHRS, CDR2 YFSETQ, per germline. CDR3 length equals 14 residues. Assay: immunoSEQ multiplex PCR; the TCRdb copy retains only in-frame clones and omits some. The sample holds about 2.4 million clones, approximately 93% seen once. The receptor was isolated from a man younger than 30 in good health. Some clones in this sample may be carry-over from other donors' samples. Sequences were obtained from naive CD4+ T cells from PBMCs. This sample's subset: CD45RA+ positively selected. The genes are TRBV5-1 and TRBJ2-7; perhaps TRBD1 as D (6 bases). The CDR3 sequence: CASSPLRTDYEQYF. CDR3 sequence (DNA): TGCGCCAGCAGCCCGCTCAGGACAGACTACGAGCAGTACTTC.